This T cell receptor beta chain is from a study of OX40 agonist ivuxolimab in advanced cancers. On the study more broadly: Patients received ivuxolimab, an intravenous treatment, every 2 weeks at 0.01 to 10 mg/kg. Three patients, one with hepatocellular carcinoma and two with cutaneous melanoma, responded partially.

Using immunoSEQ multiplex PCR, the repertoire was profiled, and TCRdb retains in-frame clones only, with some absent. The sample carries about 32,000 clones, 81% recorded once. At cycle 4 day 1, cycle 7 day 1, and baseline, blood was sampled. Germline V CDR1 and CDR2: SGHTA, FQGNSA. The V end was cut by 1 base, the J end by 4 bases, with 9 bases between. The CDR3 runs 14 residues. This rearrangement joins TRBV7-2 to TRBJ2-3; possible D gene TRBD1, 5 bases. This TCR came from an adult with an advanced solid tumor such as melanoma, head and neck, liver or kidney cancer. This specimen consisted of CD4+ or CD8+ T cells sorted from blood, obtained in a trial of the OX40 agonist ivuxolimab. As DNA, the CDR3 is TGTGCCAGCAGCTTAGGGGGCCCGGCAGATACGCAGTATTTT. This encodes CASSLGGPADTQYF.